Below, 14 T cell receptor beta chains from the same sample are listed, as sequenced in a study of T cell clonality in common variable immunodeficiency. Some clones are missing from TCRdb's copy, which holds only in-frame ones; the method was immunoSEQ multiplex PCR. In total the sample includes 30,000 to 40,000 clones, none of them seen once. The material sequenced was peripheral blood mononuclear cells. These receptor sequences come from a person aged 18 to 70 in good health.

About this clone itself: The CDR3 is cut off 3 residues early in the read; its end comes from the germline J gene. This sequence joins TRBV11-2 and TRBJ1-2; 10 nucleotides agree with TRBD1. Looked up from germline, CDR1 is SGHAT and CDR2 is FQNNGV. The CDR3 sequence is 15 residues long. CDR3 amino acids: CASSLGTGGYYDYTF. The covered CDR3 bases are TGTGCCAGCAGCTTAGGGACAGGGGGATACTACGAC.

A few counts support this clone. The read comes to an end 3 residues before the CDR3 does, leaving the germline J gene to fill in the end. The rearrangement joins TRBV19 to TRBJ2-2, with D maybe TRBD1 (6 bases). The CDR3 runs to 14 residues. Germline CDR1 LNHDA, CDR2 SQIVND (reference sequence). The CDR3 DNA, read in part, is TGTGCCAGTAGCCCGGGACATTCAGCAGAAAAG. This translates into CASSPGHSAEK. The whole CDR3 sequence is CASSPGHSAEKLFF.

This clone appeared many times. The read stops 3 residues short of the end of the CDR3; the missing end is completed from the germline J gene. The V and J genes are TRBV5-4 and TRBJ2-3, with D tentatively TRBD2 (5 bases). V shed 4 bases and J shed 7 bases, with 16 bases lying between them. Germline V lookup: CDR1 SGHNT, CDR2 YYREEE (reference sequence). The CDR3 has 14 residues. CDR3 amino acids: CASSGLERVYTQYF. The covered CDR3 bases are TGTGCCAGCAGCGGACTCGAGCGAGTATATACG. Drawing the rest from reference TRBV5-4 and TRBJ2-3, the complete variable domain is ETGVTQSPTHLIKTRGQQVTLRCSSQSGHNTVSWYQQALGQGPQFIFQYYREEENGRGNFPPRFSGLQFPNYSSELNVNALELDDSALYLCASSGLERVYTQYFGPGTRLTVL.

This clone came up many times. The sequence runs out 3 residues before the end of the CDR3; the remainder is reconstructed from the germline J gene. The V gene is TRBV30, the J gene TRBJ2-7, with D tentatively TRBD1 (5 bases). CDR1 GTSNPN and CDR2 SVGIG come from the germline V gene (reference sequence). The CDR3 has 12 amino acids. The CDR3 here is CALQGSPYEQYF. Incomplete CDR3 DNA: TGTGCTCTGCAGGGATCCCCCTACGAG.

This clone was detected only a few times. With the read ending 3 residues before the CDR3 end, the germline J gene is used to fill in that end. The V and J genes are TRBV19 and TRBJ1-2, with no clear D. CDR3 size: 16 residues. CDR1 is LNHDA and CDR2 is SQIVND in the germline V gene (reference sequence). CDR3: CASSPSRLTSTYDYTF. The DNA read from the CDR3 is TGTGCCAGTAGTCCCAGCCGATTGACTAGCACCTACGAC.

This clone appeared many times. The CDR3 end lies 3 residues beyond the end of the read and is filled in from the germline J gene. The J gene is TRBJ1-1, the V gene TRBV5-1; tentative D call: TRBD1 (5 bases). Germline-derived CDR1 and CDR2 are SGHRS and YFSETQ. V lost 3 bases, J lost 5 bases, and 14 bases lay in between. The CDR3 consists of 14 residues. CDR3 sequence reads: CASSYGQRTTEAFF. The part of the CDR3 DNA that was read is TGCGCCAGCAGCTACGGACAAAGAACGACTGAA.

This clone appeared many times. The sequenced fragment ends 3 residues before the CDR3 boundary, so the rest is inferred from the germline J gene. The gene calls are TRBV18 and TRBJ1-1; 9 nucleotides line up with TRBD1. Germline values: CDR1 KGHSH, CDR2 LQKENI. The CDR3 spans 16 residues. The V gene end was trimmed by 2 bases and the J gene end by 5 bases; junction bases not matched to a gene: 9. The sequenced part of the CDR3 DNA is TGTGCCAGCTCACCAAACCCACAGGGGGCCTTAACTGAA. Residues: CASSPNPQGALTE. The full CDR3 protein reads CASSPNPQGALTEAFF.

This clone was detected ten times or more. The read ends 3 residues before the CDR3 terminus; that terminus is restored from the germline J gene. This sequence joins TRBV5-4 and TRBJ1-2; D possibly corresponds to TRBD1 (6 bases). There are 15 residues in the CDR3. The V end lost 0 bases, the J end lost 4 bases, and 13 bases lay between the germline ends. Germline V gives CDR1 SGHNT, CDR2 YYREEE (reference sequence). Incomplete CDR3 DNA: TGTGCCAGCAGCTTGGCAGGGGCGCATCCCTATGGC. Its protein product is CASSLAGAHPYG. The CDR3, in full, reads CASSLAGAHPYGYTF.

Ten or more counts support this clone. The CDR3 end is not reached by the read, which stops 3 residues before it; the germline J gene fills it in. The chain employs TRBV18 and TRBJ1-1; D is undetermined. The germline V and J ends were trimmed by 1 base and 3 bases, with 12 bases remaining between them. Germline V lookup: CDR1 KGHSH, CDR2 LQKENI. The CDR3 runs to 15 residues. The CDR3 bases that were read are TGTGCCAGCTCACCACTGCGAGTTAGCGACACTGAA. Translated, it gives CASSPLRVSDTE. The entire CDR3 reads CASSPLRVSDTEAFF.

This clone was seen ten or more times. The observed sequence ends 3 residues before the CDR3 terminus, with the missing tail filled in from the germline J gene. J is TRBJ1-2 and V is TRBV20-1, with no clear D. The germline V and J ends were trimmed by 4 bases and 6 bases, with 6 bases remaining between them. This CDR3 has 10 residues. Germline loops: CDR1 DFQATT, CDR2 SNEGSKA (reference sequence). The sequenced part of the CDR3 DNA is TGCAGTGCTATCAAAAATGGC. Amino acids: CSAIKNG. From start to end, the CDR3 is CSAIKNGYTF.

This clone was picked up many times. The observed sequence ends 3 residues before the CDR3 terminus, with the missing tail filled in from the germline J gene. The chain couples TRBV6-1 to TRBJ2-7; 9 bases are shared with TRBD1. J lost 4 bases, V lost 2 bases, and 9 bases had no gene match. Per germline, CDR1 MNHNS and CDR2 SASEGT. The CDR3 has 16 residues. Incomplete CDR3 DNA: TGTGCCAGCAGTGAATTTGGGGGACAGGGAGGTTACGAG. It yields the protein CASSEFGGQGGYE. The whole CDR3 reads CASSEFGGQGGYEQYF.

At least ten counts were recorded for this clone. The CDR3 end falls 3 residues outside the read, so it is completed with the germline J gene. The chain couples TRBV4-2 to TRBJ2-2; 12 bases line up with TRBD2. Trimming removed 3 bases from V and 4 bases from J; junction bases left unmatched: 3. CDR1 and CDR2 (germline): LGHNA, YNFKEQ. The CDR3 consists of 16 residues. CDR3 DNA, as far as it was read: TGTGCCAGCAGCCACCGACTAGCGGGAGTCACCGGGGAG. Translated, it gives CASSHRLAGVTGE. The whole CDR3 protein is CASSHRLAGVTGELFF.

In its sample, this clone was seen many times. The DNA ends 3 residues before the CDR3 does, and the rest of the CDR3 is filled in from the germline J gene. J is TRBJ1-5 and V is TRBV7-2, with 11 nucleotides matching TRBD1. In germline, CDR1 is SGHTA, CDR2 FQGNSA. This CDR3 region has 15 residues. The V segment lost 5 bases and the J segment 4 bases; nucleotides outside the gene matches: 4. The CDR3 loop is CASSPGTGGNQPQHF. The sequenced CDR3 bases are TGTGCCAGCAGCCCAGGGACAGGGGGGAATCAGCCC.

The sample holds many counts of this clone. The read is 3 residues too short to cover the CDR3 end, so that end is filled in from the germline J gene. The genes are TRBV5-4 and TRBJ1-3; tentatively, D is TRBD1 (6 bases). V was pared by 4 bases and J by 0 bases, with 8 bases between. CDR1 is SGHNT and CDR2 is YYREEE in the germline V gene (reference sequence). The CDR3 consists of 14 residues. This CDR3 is CASSHRDSGNTIYF. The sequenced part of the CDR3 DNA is TGTGCCAGCAGCCACAGGGACTCTGGAAACACC.